These T cell receptor beta chains were read from a single sample in a study of post-analysis software for immune sequencing data. TCRdb fed the PCR reads into MiXCR, producing one record per CDR3 protein. The sample lists 750,000 to 900,000 distinct CDR3 sequences; around 42% were seen once. Sequencing was performed on blood. These receptors all stem from a girl between 5 and 17 years old with multiple sclerosis. Both conserved end residues are part of each CDR3. A D gene is named only where the DNA matches it firmly. The size entry is marked missing in some rows and otherwise reads once, few, many or a size class.

V gene	D gene	clone size	J gene	CDR3 protein	CDR3 DNA
TRBV12-3/TRBV12-4	TRBD1	-	TRBJ1-2	CASSLNWDRANYGYTF	TGTGCCAGCAGTTTAAATTGGGACAGAGCTAACTATGGCTACACCTTC
TRBV12-3/TRBV12-4	-	-	TRBJ2-7	CASSLAPGVSYEQYF	TGTGCCAGCAGTTTGGCTCCAGGGGTCTCCTACGAGCAGTACTTC
TRBV12-3/TRBV12-4	-	-	TRBJ2-1	CASSGHGGYNEQFF	TGTGCCAGCAGTGGACACGGGGGCTACAATGAGCAGTTCTTC
TRBV12-3/TRBV12-4	-	once	TRBJ2-5	CTSSLGALETQYF	TGTACCAGCAGTTTGGGGGCTTTAGAGACCCAGTACTTC
TRBV7-2	-	few	TRBJ1-5	CASSLDVDLAQHF	TGTGCCAGCAGCTTAGATGTGGACCTAGCCCAGCATTTT
TRBV10-3	-	few	TRBJ2-7	CAIRAGGSSYEQYF	TGTGCCATCAGAGCCGGGGGCAGCTCCTACGAGCAGTACTTC
TRBV2	TRBD2	-	TRBJ2-3	CASSALREGTDTQYF	TGTGCCAGCAGTGCCCTGCGGGAGGGCACAGATACGCAGTATTTT
TRBV30	TRBD1	once	TRBJ2-1	CAWSQGGRRGEQFF	TGTGCCTGGAGCCAAGGGGGCAGAAGGGGTGAGCAGTTCTTC
TRBV27	TRBD2	-	TRBJ2-1	CASTSTSGVQGNEQFF	TGTGCCAGCACCTCGACTAGCGGAGTACAGGGCAATGAGCAGTTCTTC
TRBV20-1	-	-	TRBJ2-1	CSARKQGGYNEQFF	TGCAGTGCTAGAAAGCAGGGGGGCTACAATGAGCAGTTCTTC
TRBV6-5	TRBD1	-	TRBJ1-1	CASSDRGANTEAFF	TGTGCCAGCTCGGACAGGGGGGCAAACACTGAAGCTTTCTTT
TRBV20-1	-	few	TRBJ1-2	CSAIIPTFNGYTF	TGCAGTGCTATCATCCCGACCTTCAATGGCTACACCTTC
TRBV20-1	TRBD1	-	TRBJ1-1	CSAGTGENTEAFF	TGCAGTGCTGGGACAGGGGAGAACACTGAAGCTTTCTTT
TRBV10-3	TRBD1	-	TRBJ2-7	CAISESPDRVSEQYF	TGTGCCATCAGTGAGTCCCCAGACAGGGTAAGCGAGCAGTACTTC
TRBV4-3	-	-	TRBJ2-7	CASSHSHRSAYEQYF	TGCGCCAGCAGCCACAGTCACAGGAGCGCCTACGAGCAGTACTTC
TRBV30	TRBD1	-	TRBJ1-5	CAWRGQGNQPQHF	TGTGCCTGGAGGGGACAGGGCAATCAGCCCCAGCATTTT
TRBV9	-	few	TRBJ2-1	CASSVENNEQFF	TGTGCCAGCAGCGTAGAAAACAATGAGCAGTTCTTC
TRBV5-6	-	-	TRBJ2-3	CASSLVGLGGRGDTQYF	TGTGCCAGCAGCTTGGTCGGACTTGGCGGCCGGGGCGATACGCAGTATTTT
TRBV7-2	-	few	TRBJ2-7	CASSLRPGIGEQYF	TGTGCCAGCAGCTTACGCCCGGGAATAGGCGAGCAGTACTTC
TRBV5-6	TRBD1	-	TRBJ2-4	CASNSGTGKNIQYF	TGTGCCAGCAACTCCGGGACAGGGAAAAACATTCAGTACTTC
TRBV6-5	-	-	TRBJ1-5	CASSLGPSFNQPQHF	TGTGCCAGCAGCCTGGGACCGTCCTTCAATCAGCCCCAGCATTTT
TRBV6-5	-	-	TRBJ2-3	CASSYSSADTQYF	TGTGCCAGCAGTTACTCGAGCGCAGATACGCAGTATTTT
TRBV18	-	-	TRBJ2-7	CASSEDEGWVYEQYF	TGTGCCAGCTCAGAGGACGAAGGATGGGTCTACGAGCAGTACTTC
TRBV7-9	-	-	TRBJ1-4	CASSLEGRSSEKLFF	TGTGCCAGCAGCTTAGAGGGCAGGTCGTCGGAAAAACTGTTTTTT
TRBV7-2	-	once	TRBJ2-2	CASSTAEANTGELFF	TGTGCCAGCAGCACCGCCGAGGCGAACACCGGGGAGCTGTTTTTT
TRBV11-2	TRBD2	few	TRBJ2-1	CASLGLAYNEQFF	TGTGCCAGCCTGGGACTAGCCTACAATGAGCAGTTCTTC
TRBV20-1	TRBD2	few	TRBJ2-1	CSAPWTSGGHNEQFF	TGCAGTGCTCCATGGACTAGCGGGGGACACAATGAGCAGTTCTTC
TRBV3-1	-	-	TRBJ1-6	CASSPPGELGSPLHF	TGTGCCAGCAGCCCACCCGGGGAACTGGGGTCACCCCTCCACTTT
TRBV20-1	TRBD2	-	TRBJ2-3	CSAHRTSGMSDTQYF	TGCAGTGCTCACCGGACTAGCGGGATGTCAGATACGCAGTATTTT
TRBV5-1	TRBD2	-	TRBJ2-1	CASSTTGTSGYNEQFF	TGCGCCAGCAGCACAACCGGGACTAGCGGTTACAATGAGCAGTTCTTC
TRBV20-1	-	-	TRBJ2-1	CSARGLTYNGQFF	TGCAGTGCTAGAGGACTGACATACAATGGGCAGTTCTTC
TRBV7-2	TRBD1	-	TRBJ2-7	CASSFGDRTPSYEQYF	TGTGCCAGCAGCTTCGGGGACAGGACCCCCTCCTACGAGCAGTACTTC
TRBV20-1	TRBD1	-	TRBJ2-3	CSARPTGGFSTDTQYF	TGCAGTGCTAGACCAACAGGGGGATTTAGCACAGATACGCAGTATTTT
TRBV20-1	-	few	TRBJ2-7	CSAPLTGTLGEQYF	TGCAGTGCGCCCCTCACCGGGACCTTGGGCGAGCAGTACTTC
TRBV12-5	-	-	TRBJ2-1	CASALVGSRGYNEQFF	TGTGCTAGTGCCCTCGTAGGGAGTAGGGGCTACAATGAGCAGTTCTTC
TRBV6-2/TRBV6-3	TRBD1	-	TRBJ2-7	CASSSPGTGWYEQYF	TGTGCCAGCAGTTCCCCCGGGACAGGGTGGTACGAGCAGTACTTC
TRBV29-1	-	-	TRBJ2-7	CSVEGGGMSTYEQYF	TGCAGCGTTGAAGGGGGAGGTATGAGCACCTACGAGCAGTACTTC